This T cell receptor (beta chain) was sequenced in a study of OX40 agonist ivuxolimab in advanced cancers. Study-level information: Of the patients, three showed partial responses, one with hepatocellular carcinoma and two with cutaneous melanoma.

This clone was seen a few times. The V segment lost 5 bases and the J segment 6 bases; nucleotides outside the gene matches: 7. Germline CDR1 SGHTA, CDR2 FQGTGA. This CDR3 spans 14 amino acids. TCRdb keeps only in-frame clones here, not all; method: immunoSEQ multiplex PCR. This table has approximately 70,000 clones, around 86% appearing once. This TCR derives from an adult with an advanced solid tumor such as melanoma, head and neck, liver or kidney cancer. The chain is built from TRBV7-3 and TRBJ2-3; TRBD2 matches at 8 bases. Sample: CD4+ or CD8+ T cells sorted from blood, taken in a trial of the OX40 agonist ivuxolimab. The CDR3 nucleotides read TGTGCCAGCAGCAGGACTAGCACGGGTGATACGCAGTATTTT. Amino acid sequence: CASSRTSTGDTQYF.